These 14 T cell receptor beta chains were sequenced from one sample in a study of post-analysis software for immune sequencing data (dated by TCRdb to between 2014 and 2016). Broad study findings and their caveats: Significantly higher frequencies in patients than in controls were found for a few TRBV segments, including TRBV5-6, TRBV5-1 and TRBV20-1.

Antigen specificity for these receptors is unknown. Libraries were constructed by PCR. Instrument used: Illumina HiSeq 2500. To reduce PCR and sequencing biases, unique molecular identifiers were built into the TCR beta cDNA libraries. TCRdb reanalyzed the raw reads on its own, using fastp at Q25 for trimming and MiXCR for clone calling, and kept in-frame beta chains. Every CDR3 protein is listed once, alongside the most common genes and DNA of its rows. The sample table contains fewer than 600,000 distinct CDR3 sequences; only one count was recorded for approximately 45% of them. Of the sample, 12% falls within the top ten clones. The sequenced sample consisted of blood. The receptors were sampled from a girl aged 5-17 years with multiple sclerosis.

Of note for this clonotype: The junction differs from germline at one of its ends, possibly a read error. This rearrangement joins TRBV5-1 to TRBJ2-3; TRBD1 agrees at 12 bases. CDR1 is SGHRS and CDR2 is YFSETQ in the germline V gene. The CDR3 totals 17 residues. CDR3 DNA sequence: TGCGCCAGCAGCTTGCCCGGGACAGGGGGCGGCACGGATACGCAGTATTTT. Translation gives CASSLPGTGGGTDTQYF.

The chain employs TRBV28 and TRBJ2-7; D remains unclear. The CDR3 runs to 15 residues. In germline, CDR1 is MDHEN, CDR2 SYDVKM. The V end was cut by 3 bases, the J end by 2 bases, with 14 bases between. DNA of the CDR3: TGTGCCAGCAGTTTTTATCAGGTTCCCACCTACGAGCAGTACTTC. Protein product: CASSFYQVPTYEQYF.

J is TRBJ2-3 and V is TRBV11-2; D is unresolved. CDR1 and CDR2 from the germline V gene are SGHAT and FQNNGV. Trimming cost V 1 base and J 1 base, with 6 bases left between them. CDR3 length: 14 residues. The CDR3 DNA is TGTGCCAGCAGCTTAGGGCCCCGCACAGATACGCAGTATTTT. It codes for CASSLGPRTDTQYF.

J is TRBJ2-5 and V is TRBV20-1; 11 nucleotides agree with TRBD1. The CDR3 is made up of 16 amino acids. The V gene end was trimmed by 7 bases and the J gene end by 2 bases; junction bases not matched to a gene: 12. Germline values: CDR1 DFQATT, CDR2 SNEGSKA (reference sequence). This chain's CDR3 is CSVMDRGRDWQETQYF. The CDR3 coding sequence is TGCAGTGTCATGGACAGGGGGCGGGATTGGCAAGAGACCCAGTACTTC.

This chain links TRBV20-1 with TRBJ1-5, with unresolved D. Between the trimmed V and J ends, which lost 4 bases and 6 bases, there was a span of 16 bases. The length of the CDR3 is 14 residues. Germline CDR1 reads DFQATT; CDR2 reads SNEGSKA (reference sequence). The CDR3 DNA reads TGCAGTGCTACCACCACCCGGGGAACTCAGCCCCAGCATTTT. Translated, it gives CSATTTRGTQPQHF.

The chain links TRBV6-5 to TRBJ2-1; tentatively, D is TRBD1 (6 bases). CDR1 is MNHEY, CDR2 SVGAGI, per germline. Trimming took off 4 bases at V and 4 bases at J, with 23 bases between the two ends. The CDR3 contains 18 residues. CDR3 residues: CASSSILTRDTLYNEQFF. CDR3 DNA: TGTGCCAGCAGTTCCATTCTTACACGGGACACCTTATACAATGAGCAGTTCTTC.

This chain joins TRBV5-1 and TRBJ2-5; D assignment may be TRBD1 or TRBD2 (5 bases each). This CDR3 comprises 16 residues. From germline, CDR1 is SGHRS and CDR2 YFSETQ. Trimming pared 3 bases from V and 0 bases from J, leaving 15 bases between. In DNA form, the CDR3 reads TGCGCCAGCAGCTCGGAGTTCGGGGCGTACCAAGAGACCCAGTACTTC. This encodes CASSSEFGAYQETQYF.

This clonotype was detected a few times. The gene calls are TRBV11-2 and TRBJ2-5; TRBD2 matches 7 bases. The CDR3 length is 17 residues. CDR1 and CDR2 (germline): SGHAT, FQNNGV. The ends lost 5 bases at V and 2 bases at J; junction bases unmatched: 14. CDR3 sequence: CASSLPMAASGQETQYF. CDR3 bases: TGTGCCAGCAGCCTCCCAATGGCGGCTAGCGGTCAAGAGACCCAGTACTTC.

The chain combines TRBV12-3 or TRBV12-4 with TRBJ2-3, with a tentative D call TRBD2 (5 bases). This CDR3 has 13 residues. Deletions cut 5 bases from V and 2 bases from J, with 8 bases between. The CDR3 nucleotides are TGTGCCAGCAGTAGAGGGCTCACAGATACGCAGTATTTT. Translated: CASSRGLTDTQYF.

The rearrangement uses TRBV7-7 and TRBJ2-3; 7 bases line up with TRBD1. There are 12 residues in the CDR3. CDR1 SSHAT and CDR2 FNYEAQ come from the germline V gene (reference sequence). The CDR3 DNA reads TGTGCGTCGAGGGGGCTCACAGATACGCAGTATTTT. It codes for CASRGLTDTQYF.

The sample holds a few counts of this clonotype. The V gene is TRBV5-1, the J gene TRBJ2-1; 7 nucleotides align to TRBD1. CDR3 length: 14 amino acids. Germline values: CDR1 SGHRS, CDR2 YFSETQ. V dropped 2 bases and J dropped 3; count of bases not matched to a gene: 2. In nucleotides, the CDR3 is TGCGCCAGCAGCTTTAGACAGGGCTACAATGAGCAGTTCTTC. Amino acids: CASSFRQGYNEQFF.

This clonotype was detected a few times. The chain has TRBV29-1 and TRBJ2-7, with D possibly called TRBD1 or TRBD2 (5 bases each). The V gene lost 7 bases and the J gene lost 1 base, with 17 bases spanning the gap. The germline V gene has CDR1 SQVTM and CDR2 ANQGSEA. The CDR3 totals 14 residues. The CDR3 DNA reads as TGCAGCGCCCTAAGGGACGGATCTTCCTACGAGCAGTACTTC. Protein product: CSALRDGSSYEQYF.

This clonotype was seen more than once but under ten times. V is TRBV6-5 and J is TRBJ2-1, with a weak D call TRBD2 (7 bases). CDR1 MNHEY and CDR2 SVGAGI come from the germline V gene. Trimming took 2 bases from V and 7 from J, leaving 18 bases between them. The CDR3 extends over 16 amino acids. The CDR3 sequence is CASSYRLGGAGNEQFF. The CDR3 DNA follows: TGTGCCAGCAGTTACCGCCTTGGGGGGGCTGGGAATGAGCAGTTCTTC.

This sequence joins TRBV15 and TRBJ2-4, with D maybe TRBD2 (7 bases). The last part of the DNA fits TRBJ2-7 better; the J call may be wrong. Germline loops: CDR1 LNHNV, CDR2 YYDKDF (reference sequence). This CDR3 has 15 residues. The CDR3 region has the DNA TGTGCCACCAGCAGAGGGGGGGGCCGTAGCTACGAGCAGTACTTC. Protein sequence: CATSRGGGRSYEQYF.